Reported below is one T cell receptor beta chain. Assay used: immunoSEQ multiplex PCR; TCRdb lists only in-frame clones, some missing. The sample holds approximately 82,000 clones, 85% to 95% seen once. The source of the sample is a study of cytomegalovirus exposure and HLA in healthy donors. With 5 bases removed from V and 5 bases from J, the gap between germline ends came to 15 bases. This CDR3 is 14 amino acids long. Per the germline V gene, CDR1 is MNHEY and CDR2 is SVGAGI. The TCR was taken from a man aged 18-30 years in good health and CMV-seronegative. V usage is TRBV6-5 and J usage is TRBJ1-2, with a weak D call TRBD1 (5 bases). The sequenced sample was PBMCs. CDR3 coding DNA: TGTGCCAGCAGTAACGGACCCGGGGGGTATGGCTACACCTTC. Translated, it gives CASSNGPGGYGYTF.